These T cell receptor beta chains were read from a single sample in a study of prognosis after radiotherapy for stage I lung cancer. TCRdb recomputed calls from the multiplex PCR reads with MiXCR, one row per CDR3 protein. The table records about 14,000 distinct CDR3 sequences, 25% to 30% of them present only once. The material was PBMCs, obtained before or after stereotactic body radiation therapy (not recorded which). These receptor sequences come from a donor over 45 with non-small cell lung cancer. CDR3s include the opening cysteine and the closing phenylalanine or tryptophan. A D gene is named only where the DNA matches it firmly. Clone size is given for some rows only: seen once, a few or many times, or a class if the clone is expanded.

j_call,v_call,d_call,clone_size,cdr3_length,cdr3_nt,cdr3_aa
TRBJ1-4,TRBV20-1,NA,medium-sized,16,TGCAGTGCTAGAGATCGCGTAGGGGCTTTGAGGGAAAAACTGTTTTTT,CSARDRVGALREKLFF
TRBJ2-1,TRBV19,NA,many,16,TGTGCCAGTAGTTCCCCAGGGGTAGGAGCGGGCAATGAGCAGTTCTTC,CASSSPGVGAGNEQFF
TRBJ1-1,TRBV28,TRBD1,many,17,TGTGCCAGCAGACGTAACAGGGGTTCAGGGGGGGCCCTTGAAGCTTTCTTT,CASRRNRGSGGALEAFF
TRBJ2-1,TRBV12-3/TRBV12-4,TRBD2,NA,16,TGTGCCAGCAGTTTAGTGGCGGGAGCCCACTACAATGAGCAGTTCTTC,CASSLVAGAHYNEQFF
TRBJ1-1,TRBV20-1,NA,medium-sized,14,TGCAGTGCTCGGGCTATGGACAGGAACACTGAAGCTTTCTTT,CSARAMDRNTEAFF
TRBJ2-5,TRBV28,NA,NA,13,TGTGCCTGCTCGGAGGCCCCTAAAGAGAACCAGTACTTC,CACSEAPKENQYF
TRBJ2-1,TRBV19,NA,many,15,TGTGCCAGTAGTAACCGGGCCGCAACCTACAATGAGCAGTTCTTC,CASSNRAATYNEQFF
TRBJ1-1,TRBV29-1,NA,many,13,TGCAGCGCCAGAACAGGGTTGAACACTGAAGCTTTCTTT,CSARTGLNTEAFF
TRBJ1-1,TRBV30,NA,many,13,TGTGCCTGGAATGTATACAGGGCAACTGAAGCTTTCTTT,CAWNVYRATEAFF
TRBJ1-2,TRBV18,NA,many,13,TGTGCCAGCTCAAATACAGGGTACTATGGCTACACCTTC,CASSNTGYYGYTF
TRBJ2-7,TRBV29-1,TRBD2,many,13,TGCAGCGTTGAAGGACTAGCGGGGTACGAGCAGTACTTC,CSVEGLAGYEQYF
TRBJ2-4,TRBV29-1,NA,many,14,TGCAGCGCATCCGACCGGGCGGGGACTAACATTCAGTACTTC,CSASDRAGTNIQYF
TRBJ1-2,TRBV5-1,NA,medium-sized,13,TGCGCCAGCAGCTTTTCACAGGTCTATGGCTACACCTTC,CASSFSQVYGYTF
TRBJ2-1,TRBV3-1,NA,many,14,TGTGCCAGCAGCCAAGCGGGAGCGCTAGATGAGCAGTTCTTC,CASSQAGALDEQFF
TRBJ2-7,TRBV7-3,NA,many,13,TGTGCCAGCAGCTTAGATCCCTACTACGAGCAGTACTTC,CASSLDPYYEQYF
TRBJ2-2,TRBV10-3,TRBD1,NA,17,TGTGCCATCAGTGACTGGGGACAGGTCAAGAACACCGGGGAGCTGTTTTTT,CAISDWGQVKNTGELFF